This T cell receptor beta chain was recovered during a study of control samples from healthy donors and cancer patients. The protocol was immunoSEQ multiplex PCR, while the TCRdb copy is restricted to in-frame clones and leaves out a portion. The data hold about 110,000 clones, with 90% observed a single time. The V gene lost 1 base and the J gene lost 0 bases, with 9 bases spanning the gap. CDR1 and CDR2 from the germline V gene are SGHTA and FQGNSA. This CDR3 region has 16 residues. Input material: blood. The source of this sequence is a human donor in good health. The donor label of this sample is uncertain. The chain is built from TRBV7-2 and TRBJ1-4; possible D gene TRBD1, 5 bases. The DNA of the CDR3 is TGTGCCAGCAGCTTAGGCCTGACAGCAACTAATGAAAAACTGTTTTTT. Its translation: CASSLGLTATNEKLFF.